These 19 T cell receptor beta chains originate from one sample sequenced in a study of T cells after yellow fever vaccination. TCRdb reanalysed the 5' RACE reads using MiXCR and keeps one entry per CDR3 protein. The sample contains some 560,000 distinct CDR3 sequences, 17% of which appear only once. The starting material was PBMCs, obtained roughly 5 days after the first yellow fever vaccination. These receptors all stem from a man younger than 35 who received the YFV17D yellow fever vaccine.

This chain uses TRBV4-1 with TRBJ1-4; D gene uncertain. V gave up 5 bases and J gave up 4 bases, with 14 bases separating them. Germline values: CDR1 MGHRA, CDR2 YSYEKL. The CDR3 sequence is 15 residues long. CDR3 coding DNA: TGCGCCAGCAGCATCATCGATGAAAGTAATGAAAAACTGTTTTTT. Its protein product is CASSIIDESNEKLFF.

This clonotype was found a few times. CDR3 coding DNA: TGTGCCAGTTGGGATCCCGGCCAAGCGGACACTGAAGCTTTCTTT. Translating it yields CASWDPGQADTEAFF. V and J are TRBV6-2 or TRBV6-3 and TRBJ1-1, with D hard to call. This CDR3 is built from 15 residues. Germline assignment: CDR1 MNHEY and CDR2 SVGEGT. Trimming took 9 bases from V and 3 from J, leaving 20 bases between them.

This clonotype has only a few counts. The chain links TRBV7-3 to TRBJ1-1; D perhaps matches TRBD1 (5 bases). Germline V CDR1 and CDR2: SGHTA, FQGTGA. With 0 bases removed from V and 6 bases from J, the gap between germline ends came to 11 bases. This CDR3 contains 14 residues. The DNA for the CDR3 is TGTGCCAGCAGCTTAACCCAGGGAAGCCCTGAAGCTTTCTTT. Translated, it gives CASSLTQGSPEAFF.

The chain is built from TRBV28 and TRBJ2-7, with D tentatively TRBD1 or TRBD2 (5 bases each). V gave up 5 bases and J gave up 6 bases, with 20 bases separating them. This CDR3 spans 15 amino acids. Germline CDR1 is MDHEN and CDR2 is SYDVKM. CDR3 region: CASSEGRRVGAEQYV. DNA of the CDR3: TGTGCCAGCAGTGAGGGACGACGGGTTGGGGCCGAGCAGTACGTC.

This clonotype was detected only a few times. The chain combines TRBV7-2 with TRBJ2-1; the match to TRBD1 covers 7 bases. The CDR3 has 11 amino acids. Germline lookup yields CDR1 SGHTA and CDR2 FQGNSA. Unmatched junction bases numbered 2, after V lost 6 bases and J lost 9 bases. The CDR3 region has the DNA TGTGCCAGCAGTCGGGACAGTGAGCAGTTCTTC. Encoded protein: CASSRDSEQFF.

The chain joins TRBV7-2 to TRBJ2-1, with 9 positions matching TRBD1. Germline V CDR1 and CDR2: SGHTA, FQGNSA. CDR3 size: 15 residues. The J segment lost 4 bases and the V segment lost 3 bases, leaving 4 bases of the junction unmatched. CDR3 amino acids: CASSLGQGIYNEQFF. DNA for the CDR3: TGTGCCAGCAGCTTGGGACAGGGAATATACAATGAGCAGTTCTTC.

The rearrangement uses TRBV12-3 or TRBV12-4 and TRBJ1-6, with 7 bases identical to TRBD1. V shed 6 bases and J 8 bases; nucleotides not matched to a gene: 4. The CDR3 is 13 residues long. The CDR3 coding sequence is TGTGCCAGCAGCACCGACAGGGATTCACCCCTCCACTTT. It translates to CASSTDRDSPLHF.

CDR3 in amino acids: CASSEGRYTDTQYF. The DNA for the CDR3 is TGTGCCAGCAGTGAGGGCAGATACACAGATACGCAGTATTTT. The chain uses TRBV2 and TRBJ2-3; D is uncertain. The germline V gene encodes CDR1 SNHLY and CDR2 FYNNEI. This CDR3 is 14 amino acids long. The V and J ends lost 3 bases and 2 bases respectively, with 9 bases between them. The full variable domain, rest sourced from reference TRBV2 and TRBJ2-3, is EPEVTQTPSHQVTQMGQEVILRCVPISNHLYFYWYRQILGQKVEFLVSFYNNEISEKSEIFDDQFSVERPDGSNFTLKIRSTKLEDSAMYFCASSEGRYTDTQYFGPGTRLTVL.

The CDR3 coding sequence is TGCGCCAGCAGCTTGGTCAACGGGGCGGCGGGTAATGAGCAGTTCTTC. Its protein is CASSLVNGAAGNEQFF. V gene TRBV5-1 combines with J gene TRBJ2-1; D assignment may be TRBD1 or TRBD2 (5 bases each). The germline V and J ends were trimmed by 0 bases and 7 bases, with 17 bases remaining between them. This CDR3 spans 16 amino acids. Germline CDR1 reads SGHRS; CDR2 reads YFSETQ.

V gene TRBV13 combines with J gene TRBJ2-2; TRBD1 matches at 7 bases. This CDR3 region has 20 residues. Germline CDR1 PRHDT, CDR2 FYEKMQ (reference sequence). V dropped 4 bases and J dropped 7; count of bases not matched to a gene: 24. The CDR3 nucleotides are TGTGCCAGCAGCTCTCAAGGGGGACAGACCAATTTTCAGCTTTTCGGGGAGCTGTTTTTT. Encoded protein: CASSSQGGQTNFQLFGELFF.

This clonotype was counted only a few times. J is TRBJ1-3 and V is TRBV7-2; a weak D match, TRBD1 (5 bases). The CDR3 loop spans 14 amino acids. The V end was cut by 6 bases, the J end by 0 bases, with 9 bases between. CDR1 and CDR2 from the germline V gene are SGHTA and FQGNSA. CDR3 DNA sequence: TGTGCCAGCAGACCTACAGGCTCTGGAAACACCATATATTTT. It encodes CASRPTGSGNTIYF.

The sample holds a few counts of this clonotype. The J gene is TRBJ2-6, the V gene TRBV7-6; D may correspond to TRBD1 or TRBD2 (5 bases each). CDR1 and CDR2 from the germline V gene are SGHVS and FNYEAQ. This CDR3 has 15 residues. V was clipped by 5 bases and J by 2 bases, with 10 bases between them. In nucleotides, the CDR3 is TGTGCCAGCAGCGTGGGGGTACCTGGGGCCAACGTCCTGACTTTC. This translates into CASSVGVPGANVLTF.

The chain is built from TRBV18 and TRBJ2-7; the match to TRBD1 covers 8 bases. With V trimmed by 2 bases and J by 1 base, 10 bases remained unmatched. The CDR3 totals 17 residues. Germline V CDR1 and CDR2: KGHSH, LQKENI. The CDR3 sequence: CASSPYATGVISYEQYF. The CDR3 bases are TGTGCCAGCTCACCATATGCGACAGGGGTTATATCCTACGAGCAGTACTTC. The full variable domain, in which reference TRBV18 and TRBJ2-7 provide the parts outside the CDR3, is NAGVMQNPRHLVRRRGQEARLRCSPMKGHSHVYWYRQLPEEGLKFMVYLQKENIIDESGMPKERFSAEFPKEGPSILRIQQVVRGDSAAYFCASSPYATGVISYEQYFGPGTRLTVT.

This chain uses TRBV29-1 with TRBJ2-3; the D is unclear. V was pared by 4 bases and J by 6 bases, with 5 bases between. The germline CDR1 and CDR2 sequences are SQVTM and ANQGSEA. CDR3 length: 10 residues. The CDR3 nucleotides read TGCAGCGTTGTGCCGGATACGCAGTATTTT. Encoded protein: CSVVPDTQYF.

The chain links TRBV28 to TRBJ2-7; the match to TRBD1 covers 9 bases. Germline assignment: CDR1 MDHEN and CDR2 SYDVKM. The length of the CDR3 is 15 residues. The V segment lost 6 bases and the J segment 3 bases; nucleotides outside the gene matches: 9. The CDR3 reads CASSPGTGSGYEQYV. CDR3 bases: TGTGCCAGCAGCCCCGGGACAGGGAGCGGCTACGAGCAGTACGTC.

Many counts were recorded for this clonotype. This chain connects TRBV6-5 to TRBJ2-5; weak D call: TRBD2 (6 bases). The CDR3 is made up of 14 amino acids. Germline CDR1 and CDR2: MNHEY and SVGAGI. Trimming cost V 4 bases and J 1 base, with 10 bases left between them. CDR3 amino acids: CASSFGTSQETQYF. CDR3 bases: TGTGCCAGCAGTTTTGGGACTTCCCAAGAGACCCAGTACTTC.

This clonotype was observed at least ten times. V usage is TRBV12-3 or TRBV12-4 and J usage is TRBJ2-5; D is tentatively TRBD1 or TRBD2 (6 bases each). The CDR3 totals 11 residues. Between the trimmed V and J ends, which lost 4 bases and 9 bases, there was a span of 9 bases. The DNA for the CDR3 is TGTGCCAGCAGTTCGAGGGGGGCCCAGTACTTC. Residues: CASSSRGAQYF.

This clonotype was found a few times. This chain links TRBV6-2 or TRBV6-3 with TRBJ1-4; D is ambiguous. In germline, CDR1 is MNHEY, CDR2 SVGEGT. Trimming took 5 bases from V and 5 from J, leaving 18 bases between them. The CDR3 spans 16 residues. The CDR3 here is CASSAGPPAGNEKLFF. CDR3 DNA sequence: TGTGCCAGCAGTGCGGGTCCCCCCGCGGGAAATGAAAAACTGTTTTTT.

The gene calls are TRBV12-3 or TRBV12-4 and TRBJ2-5, with 13 bases fitting TRBD2. This CDR3 contains 15 residues. V lost 5 bases to trimming and J lost 5 bases; unmatched junction nucleotides: 5. CDR3 amino acids: CASSDLGLAGETQYF. The CDR3 region has the DNA TGTGCCAGCAGTGACCTGGGACTAGCGGGGGAGACCCAGTACTTC.